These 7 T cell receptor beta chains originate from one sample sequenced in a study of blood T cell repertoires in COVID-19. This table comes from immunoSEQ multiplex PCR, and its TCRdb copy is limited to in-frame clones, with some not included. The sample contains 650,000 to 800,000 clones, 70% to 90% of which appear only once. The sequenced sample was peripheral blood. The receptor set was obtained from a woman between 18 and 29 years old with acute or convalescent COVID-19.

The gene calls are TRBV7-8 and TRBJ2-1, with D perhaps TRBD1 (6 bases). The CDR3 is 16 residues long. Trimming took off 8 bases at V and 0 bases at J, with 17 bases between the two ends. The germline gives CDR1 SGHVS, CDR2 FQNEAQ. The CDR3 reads CASYGITDSSYNEQFF. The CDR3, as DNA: TGTGCCAGCTATGGGATAACGGACAGCTCCTACAATGAGCAGTTCTTC.

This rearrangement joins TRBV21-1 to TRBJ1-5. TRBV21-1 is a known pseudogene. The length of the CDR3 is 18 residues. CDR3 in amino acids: CASSNSGNAKRGNQPQHF. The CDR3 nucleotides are TGTGCCAGCAGCAATAGTGGAAACGCAAAACGGGGCAATCAGCCCCAGCATTTT.

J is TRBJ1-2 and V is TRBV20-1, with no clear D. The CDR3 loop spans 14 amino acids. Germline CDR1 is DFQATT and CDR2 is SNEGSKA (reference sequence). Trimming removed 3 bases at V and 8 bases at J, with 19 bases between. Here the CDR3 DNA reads TGCAGTGCTAGTGGCTACGGGGAAGTCCTGGGCTACACCTTC. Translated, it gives CSASGYGEVLGYTF.

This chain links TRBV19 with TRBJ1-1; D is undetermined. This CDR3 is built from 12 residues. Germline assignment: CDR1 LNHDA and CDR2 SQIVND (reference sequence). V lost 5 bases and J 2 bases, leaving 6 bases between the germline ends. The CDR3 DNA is TGTGCCAGTAGTCTGGGCAACACTGAAGCTTTCTTT. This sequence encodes CASSLGNTEAFF.

CDR3 amino acids: CASRPPEGVTYF. CDR3 DNA: TGTGCAAGTCGCCCCCCGGAGGGTGTAACGTACTTC. The genes are TRBV12-2 and TRBJ2-7; the listed D gene, TRBD2, was not tested against the DNA. TRBV12-2 counts as a pseudogene. This CDR3 has 12 amino acids.

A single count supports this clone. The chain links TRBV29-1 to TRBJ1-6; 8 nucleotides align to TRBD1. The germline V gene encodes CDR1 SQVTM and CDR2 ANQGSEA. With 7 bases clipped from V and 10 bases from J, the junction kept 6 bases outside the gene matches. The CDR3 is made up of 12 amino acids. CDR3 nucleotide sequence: TGCAGCGGCTACAGGGGGAGGTCACCCCTCCACTTT. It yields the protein CSGYRGRSPLHF.

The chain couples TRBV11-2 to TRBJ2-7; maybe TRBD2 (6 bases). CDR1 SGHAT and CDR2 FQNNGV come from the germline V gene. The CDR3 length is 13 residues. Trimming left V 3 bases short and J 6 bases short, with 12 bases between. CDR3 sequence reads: CASSLGGGVEQYF. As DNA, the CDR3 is TGTGCCAGCAGCTTGGGGGGTGGAGTCGAGCAGTACTTC.